This T cell receptor (beta chain) was observed in a study of T-cell memory formation after mild COVID-19. Study context: Largely donor-specific sequence clusters came from two donors.

Sample barcodes and UMIs were carried by the TCR alpha and TCR beta cDNA libraries that 5'RACE generated with constant-segment primers. TCRdb reprocessed the 5' RACE reads via MiXCR and lists one record per CDR3 protein. The sample has just over 350,000 distinct CDR3 sequences; approximately 14% are singletons. Study-wide points: Prior to infection, memory already included some responding clones, suggesting cross-reactive memory joined.

CDR1 is MNHEY and CDR2 is SVGEGT in the germline V gene. This CDR3 region has 13 residues. This clonotype was counted between two and nine times. Its antigen remains unknown. One junction end disagrees with the germline gene, perhaps due to a read error. The TCR comes from a man aged 18 to 35 who had mild COVID-19 (a few samples of this study predate the infection). Cell type and time point are not known. This chain uses TRBV6-2 or TRBV6-3 with TRBJ2-5; 9 bases agree with TRBD2. Sequencing was carried out using PBMCs or a T cell subset sorted from them (not recorded which). Written as DNA, the CDR3 is TGTGCCAGCGCGGGGGGGTACCAGGAGACCCAGTACTTC. The encoded protein is CASAGGYQETQYF.